These 11 T cell receptor beta chains were sequenced from one sample in a study of chemoradiotherapy in HPV16-positive cancers. Here immunoSEQ multiplex PCR was the method, and the copy in TCRdb shows in-frame clones only, minus some. The data show 12,000 or so clones, with roughly 70% seen just once and roughly 7.3% held by the top ten. Sample collection occurred from a patient who underwent chemoradiotherapy. The receptors derive from a human donor with HPV-associated anogenital cancer.

The chain recombines TRBV30 with TRBJ2-1; 7 nucleotides align to TRBD2. J lost 9 bases, V lost 0 bases, and 8 bases had no gene match. Per germline, CDR1 GTSNPN and CDR2 SVGIG (reference sequence). The CDR3 is made up of 14 amino acids. The CDR3 protein is CAWSVGRELLEQFF. The CDR3 DNA is TGTGCCTGGAGTGTGGGGCGGGAGCTTCTTGAGCAGTTCTTC.

The chain has TRBV5-4 and TRBJ1-1; TRBD1 might be the D (6 bases). Germline CDR1 and CDR2: SGHNT and YYREEE (reference sequence). The CDR3 has 14 residues. The germline V and J ends were trimmed by 2 bases and 5 bases, with 13 bases remaining between them. CDR3 sequence (DNA): TGTGCCAGCAGCTTACAGGGTGTTTCTACTGAAGCTTTCTTT. The encoded protein is CASSLQGVSTEAFF.

The J gene is TRBJ1-2, the V gene TRBV10-3; D remains unclear. V was trimmed by 3 bases and J by 2 bases, leaving 22 bases between them. The CDR3 consists of 18 residues. Germline CDR1 reads ENHRY; CDR2 reads SYGVKD. The CDR3 reads CAISDARIKAPTNYGYTF. The CDR3 nucleotides read TGTGCCATCAGTGACGCTCGAATTAAAGCCCCCACCAACTATGGCTACACCTTC.

The V gene is TRBV28, the J gene TRBJ2-7; the D call may be TRBD1 or TRBD2 (6 bases each). The CDR3 runs to 13 residues. Germline V lookup: CDR1 MDHEN, CDR2 SYDVKM. The V end was cut by 5 bases, the J end by 3 bases, with 11 bases between. CDR3 DNA sequence: TGTGCCAGCAGTCCCGGAGGGGGCTACGAGCAGTACTTC. Translating it yields CASSPGGGYEQYF.

The V and J genes are TRBV4-3 and TRBJ2-5; D perhaps matches TRBD2 (6 bases). The CDR3 has 15 residues. V was cut by 5 bases and J by 2 bases, with 15 bases left in between. The germline gives CDR1 LGHNA, CDR2 YSLEER. CDR3 region: CASSKAGQGQETQYF. The CDR3 nucleotides are TGCGCCAGCAGCAAGGCGGGGCAGGGTCAAGAGACCCAGTACTTC.

In DNA, the CDR3 is TGTGCCAGCAGCTTAAATGGAAACTACGAGCAGTACTTC. Translated: CASSLNGNYEQYF. V usage is TRBV7-6 and J usage is TRBJ2-7; D gene unclear. The CDR3 runs to 13 residues. V was clipped by 2 bases and J by 3 bases, with 8 bases between them. In germline, CDR1 is SGHVS, CDR2 FNYEAQ.

The chain combines TRBV19 with TRBJ2-3; no reliable D call. The length of the CDR3 is 12 residues. Germline V lookup: CDR1 LNHDA, CDR2 SQIVND (reference sequence). The V end was cut by 5 bases, the J end by 8 bases, with 11 bases between. The CDR3 loop is CASSSLASTQYF. Written as DNA, the CDR3 is TGTGCCAGTAGTTCCTTAGCCTCTACGCAGTATTTT.

This clone appeared a few times. The chain couples TRBV6-5 to TRBJ1-2, with D possibly TRBD1 on 5 matching bases. The V end was cut by 6 bases, the J end by 7 bases, with 9 bases between. CDR1 is MNHEY, CDR2 SVGAGI, per germline. This CDR3 has 11 amino acids. The CDR3 sequence: CASRGGSGYTF. The CDR3, as DNA: TGTGCCAGCAGGGGGGGTTCTGGCTACACCTTC.

This clone was seen a single time. This chain uses TRBV19 with TRBJ2-3, with 9 bases that match TRBD1. This CDR3 contains 15 residues. Germline CDR1 and CDR2: LNHDA and SQIVND (reference sequence). V shed 5 bases, J shed 2 bases, and the junction held 5 bases outside the gene matches. CDR3 protein: CASSQGQGITDTQYF. Written as DNA, the CDR3 is TGTGCCAGTAGTCAGGGACAGGGAATCACAGATACGCAGTATTTT.

The sample holds a few counts of this clone. V gene TRBV2 combines with J gene TRBJ2-1; 13 nucleotides line up with TRBD2. Germline V gene data show CDR1 as SNHLY and CDR2 as FYNNEI. With 6 bases clipped from V and 9 bases from J, the junction kept 8 bases outside the gene matches. This CDR3 has 15 residues. Written as DNA, the CDR3 is TGTGCCAGCAGGCGGACTAGCGGGAGTAAGGTTGAGCAGTTCTTC. This gives the protein CASRRTSGSKVEQFF. The whole variable domain, filled in from reference TRBV2 and TRBJ2-1, reads EPEVTQTPSHQVTQMGQEVILRCVPISNHLYFYWYRQILGQKVEFLVSFYNNEISEKSEIFDDQFSVERPDGSNFTLKIRSTKLEDSAMYFCASRRTSGSKVEQFFGPGTRLTVL.

The chain joins TRBV2 to TRBJ1-5; 10 bases match TRBD1. The CDR3 totals 14 residues. Germline loops: CDR1 SNHLY, CDR2 FYNNEI. The trim removed 5 bases at V and 5 bases at J, leaving 3 bases unmatched. The CDR3 is CASSSGQGYQPQHF. The DNA for the CDR3 is TGTGCCAGCAGTTCGGGACAGGGGTATCAGCCCCAGCATTTT.